Presented here are 28 T cell receptor beta chains from one specimen sequenced in a study of STAT3 mutations in large granular lymphocyte leukemia. Findings of the study overall: In T-cell large granular lymphocyte leukemia, about half of patients showed multiple immunodominant subclonotypes.

These receptors have no known antigen. Sequencing was performed with immunoSEQ multiplex PCR; in TCRdb, only in-frame clones are kept and a portion is missing. The table includes around 2,200 clones, roughly 65% detected once. Sequenced input: peripheral blood mononuclear cells. The receptors come from a woman aged 45 to 65 with T-cell large granular lymphocyte leukemia. Some clones in this sample may be carry-over from other donors' samples.

V and J are TRBV4-3 and TRBJ2-7; D not resolved. Trimming shortened V by 0 bases and J by 4 bases, and 10 bases separated the two germline ends. CDR1 and CDR2 from the germline V gene are LGHNA and YSLEER. This CDR3 spans 14 amino acids. CDR3 sequence: CASSQDRQDYEQYF. DNA for the CDR3: TGCGCCAGCAGCCAAGATCGTCAGGATTACGAGCAGTACTTC.

This chain joins TRBV7-2 and TRBJ1-2, with TRBD1 as a possible D gene (6 bases). The CDR3 loop spans 16 amino acids. V was pared by 5 bases and J by 8 bases, with 24 bases between. Looked up from germline, CDR1 is SGHTA and CDR2 is FQGNSA. The CDR3 is CASSPQGTQTSLGYTF. In nucleotides, the CDR3 is TGTGCCAGCAGCCCGCAGGGGACACAGACGTCGTTGGGCTACACCTTC.

V usage is TRBV5-4 and J usage is TRBJ2-1; a possible D gene is TRBD2 (5 bases). The CDR3 spans 12 residues. Germline values: CDR1 SGHNT, CDR2 YYREEE (reference sequence). Trimming pared 0 bases from V and 9 bases from J, leaving 7 bases between. CDR3 bases: TGTGCCAGCAGCTTGGGACTACTTGAGCAGTTCTTC. It codes for CASSLGLLEQFF.

The chain's CDR3 is CAWRPGQGGYQPQHF. CDR3 DNA: TGTGCCTGGAGACCAGGACAGGGAGGATATCAGCCCCAGCATTTT. The rearrangement joins TRBV30 to TRBJ1-5, with 8 bases aligning to TRBD1. Germline loops: CDR1 GTSNPN, CDR2 SVGIG (reference sequence). The CDR3 loop spans 15 amino acids. Trimming cost V 3 bases and J 5 bases; bases outside gene matches: 9.

V and J are TRBV6-5 and TRBJ2-3, with 8 positions matching TRBD2. This CDR3 is 15 amino acids long. Germline V gene sequence: CDR1 MNHEY, CDR2 SVGAGI. V lost 2 bases to trimming and J lost 4 bases; unmatched junction nucleotides: 5. DNA for the CDR3: TGTGCCAGCAGTTACAGCGGGAGTAGAGCAGATACGCAGTATTTT. It specifies CASSYSGSRADTQYF.

The rearrangement links TRBV18 to TRBJ2-7; 7 bases agree with TRBD1. V shed 3 bases and J 4 bases; nucleotides not matched to a gene: 12. The CDR3 spans 16 residues. CDR1 is KGHSH, CDR2 LQKENI, per germline. The CDR3 protein is CASSPPEWDRGYEQYF. The CDR3 nucleotides are TGTGCCAGCTCACCTCCGGAATGGGACAGAGGGTACGAGCAGTACTTC.

The V and J genes are TRBV30 and TRBJ2-1; possible D gene TRBD1, 5 bases. Germline CDR1 reads GTSNPN; CDR2 reads SVGIG (reference sequence). The CDR3 loop spans 15 amino acids. Trimming cost V 2 bases and J 3 bases, with 14 bases left between them. This CDR3 reads CAWSPRVGFYNEQFF. CDR3 coding DNA: TGTGCCTGGAGTCCCAGGGTGGGTTTCTACAATGAGCAGTTCTTC.

The gene calls are TRBV5-4 and TRBJ2-3; 7 nucleotides line up with TRBD2. The CDR3 spans 14 residues. V lost 0 bases to trimming and J lost 4 bases; unmatched junction nucleotides: 2. Germline values: CDR1 SGHNT, CDR2 YYREEE (reference sequence). This chain's CDR3 is CASSLGGRADTQYF. The DNA for the CDR3 is TGTGCCAGCAGCTTGGGGGGGAGGGCAGATACGCAGTATTTT.

The rearrangement uses TRBV30 and TRBJ1-2, with D possibly TRBD1 on 5 matching bases. The CDR3 length is 16 residues. The ends were cut back, 0 bases at V and 4 bases at J, with 18 bases in the middle. CDR1 GTSNPN and CDR2 SVGIG come from the germline V gene (reference sequence). The CDR3 DNA is TGTGCCTGGAGTGTAAAACGAGGGGTGAGAACCTATGGCTACACCTTC. Amino acid sequence: CAWSVKRGVRTYGYTF.

The DNA for the CDR3 is TGTGCCAGCAGCCGAACAGGGCCGAACTACGAGCAGTACTTC. Its translation: CASSRTGPNYEQYF. The chain links TRBV7-9 to TRBJ2-7; possibly TRBD1 for D (6 bases). Per the germline V gene, CDR1 is SEHNR and CDR2 is FQNEAQ (reference sequence). Trimming removed 5 bases from V and 3 bases from J, with 14 bases in between. CDR3 length: 14 residues.

V gene TRBV7-9 combines with J gene TRBJ2-7; a weak D match, TRBD1 (6 bases). Germline CDR1 and CDR2: SEHNR and FQNEAQ (reference sequence). The ends were cut back, 0 bases at V and 4 bases at J, with 10 bases in the middle. This CDR3 is 14 amino acids long. As DNA, the CDR3 is TGTGCCAGCAGCTTAGCGACAGGAGTTTACGAGCAGTACTTC. Its translation is CASSLATGVYEQYF.

The gene calls are TRBV18 and TRBJ2-7; unclear D gene. The CDR3 sequence is 14 residues long. The V and J ends lost 2 bases and 4 bases respectively, with 12 bases between them. CDR1 is KGHSH and CDR2 is LQKENI in the germline V gene. The chain's CDR3 is CASSPALVPYEQYF. The CDR3 DNA reads TGTGCCAGCTCACCAGCCCTGGTGCCGTACGAGCAGTACTTC.

This clone showed up just a few times. The rearrangement joins TRBV5-1 to TRBJ2-1; D gene unclear. V lost 4 bases and J 7 bases, leaving 6 bases between the germline ends. From germline, CDR1 is SGHRS and CDR2 YFSETQ. The CDR3 is 11 amino acids. The CDR3 DNA reads TGCGCCAGCAGCATTGGAAATGAGCAGTTCTTC. The encoded protein is CASSIGNEQFF.

The chain couples TRBV29-1 to TRBJ2-7, with D possibly being TRBD1 or TRBD2 (5 bases each). V was pared by 6 bases and J by 2 bases, with 17 bases between. CDR1 SQVTM and CDR2 ANQGSEA come from the germline V gene. CDR3 size: 14 residues. CDR3 sequence (DNA): TGCAGCGTACCGGGGCACCTGGATCCCTACGAGCAGTACTTC. It yields the protein CSVPGHLDPYEQYF.

V is TRBV25-1 and J is TRBJ2-7; tentatively, D is TRBD1 (6 bases). This CDR3 comprises 15 residues. The germline V gene encodes CDR1 MGHDK and CDR2 SYGVNS. V shed 2 bases and J shed 6 bases, with 17 bases lying between them. The DNA of the CDR3 is TGTGCCAGCAGTGAAGGAAGGACAGTGGGCACCGAGCAGTACTTC. Translation gives CASSEGRTVGTEQYF.

V and J are TRBV5-6 and TRBJ2-7; tentatively, D is TRBD1 (6 bases). Germline values: CDR1 SGHDT, CDR2 YYEEEE. V lost 0 bases, J lost 2 bases, and 12 bases lay in between. This CDR3 has 15 residues. This CDR3 is CASSLAGGLPYEQYF. As DNA, the CDR3 is TGTGCCAGCAGCTTGGCTGGGGGCTTACCCTACGAGCAGTACTTC.

The chain joins TRBV7-9 to TRBJ2-3; D may match TRBD1 or TRBD2 (5 bases each). The germline V and J ends were trimmed by 4 bases and 5 bases, with 7 bases remaining between them. Germline values: CDR1 SEHNR, CDR2 FQNEAQ (reference sequence). The CDR3 runs to 12 residues. The DNA of the CDR3 is TGTGCCAGCAGCTGGGGGATAGATACGCAGTATTTT. It encodes CASSWGIDTQYF.

The chain joins TRBV29-1 to TRBJ2-7; perhaps D is TRBD1 or TRBD2 (5 bases each). Germline lookup yields CDR1 SQVTM and CDR2 ANQGSEA. V was trimmed by 4 bases and J by 6 bases, leaving 13 bases between them. The CDR3 is 12 residues long. CDR3 nucleotides: TGCAGCGTTGCAGAAGTGAGGGGCGAGCAGTACTTC. Its protein is CSVAEVRGEQYF.

The V call is TRBV5-1, the J call TRBJ2-7; D unclear. The CDR3 is made up of 11 amino acids. The germline V and J ends were trimmed by 6 bases and 4 bases, with 8 bases remaining between them. The germline CDR1 and CDR2 sequences are SGHRS and YFSETQ. The CDR3 region has the DNA TGCGCCAGCAAAGGTGAATACGAGCAGTACTTC. It translates to CASKGEYEQYF.

This clone appeared a single time. In DNA form, the CDR3 reads TGTGCCAGCAGCCCATCTCCCGGACAGGGGGATTACGAGCAGTACTTC. This sequence encodes CASSPSPGQGDYEQYF. The chain couples TRBV7-9 to TRBJ2-7, with 10 bases matching TRBD1. Germline-derived CDR1 and CDR2 are SEHNR and FQNEAQ (reference sequence). With V trimmed by 5 bases and J by 4 bases, 11 bases remained unmatched. The CDR3 loop spans 16 amino acids.

This sequence joins TRBV25-1 and TRBJ1-5; D call uncertain. V was pared by 1 base and J by 4 bases, with 11 bases between. This CDR3 region has 15 residues. CDR1 is MGHDK and CDR2 is SYGVNS in the germline V gene. The CDR3 region is CASSESGSGNQPQHF. The CDR3 nucleotides read TGTGCCAGCAGTGAATCGGGGTCGGGGAATCAGCCCCAGCATTTT.

The V gene is TRBV5-1, the J gene TRBJ2-7, with 10 bases matching TRBD1. This CDR3 spans 14 amino acids. Unmatched junction bases numbered 3, after V lost 4 bases and J lost 2 bases. CDR1 is SGHRS and CDR2 is YFSETQ in the germline V gene. Here the CDR3 reads CASSQGQGPYEQYF. DNA of the CDR3: TGCGCCAGCAGCCAGGGACAGGGGCCCTACGAGCAGTACTTC.

This chain joins TRBV18 and TRBJ2-6; no clear D gene. V was trimmed by 4 bases and J by 5 bases, leaving 21 bases between them. The CDR3 loop spans 18 amino acids. Germline V gene sequence: CDR1 KGHSH, CDR2 LQKENI. The CDR3 spells CASSHIGDLQSRANVLTF. The DNA of the CDR3 is TGTGCCAGCTCACACATTGGGGATTTACAAAGTCGGGCCAACGTCCTGACTTTC. Variable domain in full (rest from reference TRBV18 and TRBJ2-6): NAGVMQNPRHLVRRRGQEARLRCSPMKGHSHVYWYRQLPEEGLKFMVYLQKENIIDESGMPKERFSAEFPKEGPSILRIQQVVRGDSAAYFCASSHIGDLQSRANVLTFGAGSRLTVL.

V and J are TRBV6-1 and TRBJ1-1; no clear D gene. V was trimmed by 1 base and J by 5 bases, leaving 8 bases between them. CDR1 is MNHNS, CDR2 SASEGT, per germline. The CDR3 runs 13 residues. The CDR3: CASSEVSTTEAFF. CDR3 coding DNA: TGTGCCAGCAGTGAAGTGTCGACAACTGAAGCTTTCTTT.

This clone was recorded a few times. The V gene is TRBV30, the J gene TRBJ2-7; perhaps TRBD2 as D (5 bases). This CDR3 spans 13 amino acids. V shed 3 bases and J shed 7 bases, with 16 bases lying between them. CDR1 GTSNPN and CDR2 SVGIG come from the germline V gene (reference sequence). This chain's CDR3 is CAWRWVAAGEQYF. The CDR3 DNA reads as TGTGCCTGGAGGTGGGTTGCCGCGGGTGAGCAGTACTTC.

This clone was counted once. The CDR3 DNA reads TGTGCCAGCAGCCTTAACCCATTAGCGGGAGAGGCTACCGGGGAGCTGTTTTTT. This sequence encodes CASSLNPLAGEATGELFF. The chain employs TRBV13 and TRBJ2-2, with TRBD2 matching 9 bases. Germline V CDR1 and CDR2: PRHDT, FYEKMQ (reference sequence). The CDR3 has 18 amino acids. V was pared by 5 bases and J by 5 bases, with 15 bases of the junction left unmatched.

The chain combines TRBV19 with TRBJ2-7, with 8 bases fitting TRBD1. The CDR3 sequence is 15 residues long. The junction had 6 bases not matched to a gene; V was cut back by 5 bases and J by 0 bases. Germline CDR1 reads LNHDA; CDR2 reads SQIVND (reference sequence). CDR3 coding DNA: TGTGCCAGTAGTCCTGGACAGGGTTTCTCCTACGAGCAGTACTTC. Translated, it gives CASSPGQGFSYEQYF.

The chain couples TRBV5-1 to TRBJ1-1; D is perhaps TRBD1 (5 bases). Germline V gene data show CDR1 as SGHRS and CDR2 as YFSETQ. The CDR3 runs to 14 residues. Between the trimmed V and J ends, which lost 7 bases and 0 bases, there was a span of 13 bases. CDR3 region: CASSDGGLNTEAFF. CDR3 sequence (DNA): TGCGCCAGCTCTGACGGGGGATTGAACACTGAAGCTTTCTTT. The full variable domain, its missing parts supplied by reference TRBV5-1 and TRBJ1-1, is KAGVTQTPRYLIKTRGQQVTLSCSPISGHRSVSWYQQTPGQGLQFLFEYFSETQRNKGNFPGRFSGRQFSNSRSEMNVSTLELGDSALYLCASSDGGLNTEAFFGQGTRLTVV.